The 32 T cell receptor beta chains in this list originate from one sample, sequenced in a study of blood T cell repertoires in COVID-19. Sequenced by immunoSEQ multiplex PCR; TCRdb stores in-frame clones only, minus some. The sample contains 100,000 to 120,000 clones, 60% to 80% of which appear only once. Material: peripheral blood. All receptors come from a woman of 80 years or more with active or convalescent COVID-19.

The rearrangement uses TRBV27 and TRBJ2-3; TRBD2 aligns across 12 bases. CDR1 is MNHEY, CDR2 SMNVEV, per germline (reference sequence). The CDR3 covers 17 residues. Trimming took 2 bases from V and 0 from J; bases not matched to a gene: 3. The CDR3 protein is CASSLITSGRSTDTQYF. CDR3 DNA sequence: TGTGCCAGCAGTTTAATTACTAGCGGGAGGAGCACAGATACGCAGTATTTT.

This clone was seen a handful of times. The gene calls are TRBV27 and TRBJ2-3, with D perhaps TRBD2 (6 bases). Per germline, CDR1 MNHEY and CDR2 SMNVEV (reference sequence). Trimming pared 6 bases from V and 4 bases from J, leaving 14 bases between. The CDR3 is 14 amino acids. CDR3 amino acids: CASRSTSYPDTQYF. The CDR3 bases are TGTGCCAGCAGGAGTACTAGCTATCCAGATACGCAGTATTTT.

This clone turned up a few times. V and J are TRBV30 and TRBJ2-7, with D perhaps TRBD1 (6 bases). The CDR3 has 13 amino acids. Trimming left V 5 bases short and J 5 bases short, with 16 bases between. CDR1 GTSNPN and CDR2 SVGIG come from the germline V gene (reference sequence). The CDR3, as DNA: TGTGCCTGGGGGCCCGGGGACACTAACGAGCAGTACTTC. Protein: CAWGPGDTNEQYF.

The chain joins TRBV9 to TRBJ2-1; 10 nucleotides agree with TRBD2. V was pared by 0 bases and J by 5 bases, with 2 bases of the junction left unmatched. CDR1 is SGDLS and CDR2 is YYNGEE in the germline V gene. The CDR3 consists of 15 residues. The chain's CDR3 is CASSVVTSGNNEQFF. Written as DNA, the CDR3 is TGTGCCAGCAGCGTAGTCACTAGCGGGAACAATGAGCAGTTCTTC.

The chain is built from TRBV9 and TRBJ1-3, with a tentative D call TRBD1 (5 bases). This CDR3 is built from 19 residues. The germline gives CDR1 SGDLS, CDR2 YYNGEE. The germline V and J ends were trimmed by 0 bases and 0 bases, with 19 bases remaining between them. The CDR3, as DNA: TGTGCCAGCAGCGTAGGGTCCTCCCGACAGTTTCTCTCTGGAAACACCATATATTTT. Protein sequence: CASSVGSSRQFLSGNTIYF. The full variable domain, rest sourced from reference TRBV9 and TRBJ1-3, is DSGVTQTPKHLITATGQRVTLRCSPRSGDLSVYWYQQSLDQGLQFLIQYYNGEERAKGNILERFSAQQFPDLHSELNLSSLELGDSALYFCASSVGSSRQFLSGNTIYFGEGSWLTVV.

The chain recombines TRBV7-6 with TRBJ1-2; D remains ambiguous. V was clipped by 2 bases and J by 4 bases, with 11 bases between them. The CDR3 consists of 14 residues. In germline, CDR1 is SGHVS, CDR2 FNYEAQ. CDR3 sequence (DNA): TGTGCCAGCAGCTTATACGGCGGGGTCTATGGCTACACCTTC. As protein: CASSLYGGVYGYTF. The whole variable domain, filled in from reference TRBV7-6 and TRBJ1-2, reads GAGVSQSPRYKVTKRGQDVALRCDPISGHVSLYWYRQALGQGPEFLTYFNYEAQQDKSGLPNDRFSAERPEGSISTLTIQRTEQRDSAMYRCASSLYGGVYGYTFGSGTRLTVV.

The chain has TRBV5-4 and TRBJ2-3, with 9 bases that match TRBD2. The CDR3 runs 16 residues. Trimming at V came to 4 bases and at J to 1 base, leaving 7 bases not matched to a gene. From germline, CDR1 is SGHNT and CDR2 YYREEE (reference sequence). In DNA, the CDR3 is TGTGCCAGCAGCCTCCCCGAGCGGGAGGGCACAGATACGCAGTATTTT. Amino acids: CASSLPEREGTDTQYF.

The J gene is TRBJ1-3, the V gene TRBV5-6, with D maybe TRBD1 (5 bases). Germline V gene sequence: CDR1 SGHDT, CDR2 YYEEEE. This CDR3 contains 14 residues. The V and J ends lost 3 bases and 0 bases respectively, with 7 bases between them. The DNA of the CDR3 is TGTGCCAGCAGCTCGGGGGTCTCTGGAAACACCATATATTTT. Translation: CASSSGVSGNTIYF.

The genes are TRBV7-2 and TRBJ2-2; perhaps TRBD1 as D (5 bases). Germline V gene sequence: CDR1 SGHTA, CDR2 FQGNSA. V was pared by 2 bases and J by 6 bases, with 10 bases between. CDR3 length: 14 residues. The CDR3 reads CASSLWGLSGELFF. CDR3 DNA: TGTGCCAGCAGCTTATGGGGCCTCTCCGGGGAGCTGTTTTTT.

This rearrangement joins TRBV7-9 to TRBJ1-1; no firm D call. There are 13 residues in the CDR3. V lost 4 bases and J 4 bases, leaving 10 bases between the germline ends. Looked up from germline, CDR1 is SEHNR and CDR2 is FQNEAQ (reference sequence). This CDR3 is CASSSEEGTEAFF. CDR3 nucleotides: TGTGCCAGCAGCTCCGAGGAGGGCACTGAAGCTTTCTTT.

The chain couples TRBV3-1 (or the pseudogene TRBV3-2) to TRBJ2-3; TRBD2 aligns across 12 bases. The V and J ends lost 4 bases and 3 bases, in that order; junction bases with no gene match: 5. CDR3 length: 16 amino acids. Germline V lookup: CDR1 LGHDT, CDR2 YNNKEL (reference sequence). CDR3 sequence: CASSRTSGRLTDTQYF. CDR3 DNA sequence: TGTGCCAGCAGCCGAACTAGCGGGAGGTTAACAGATACGCAGTATTTT.

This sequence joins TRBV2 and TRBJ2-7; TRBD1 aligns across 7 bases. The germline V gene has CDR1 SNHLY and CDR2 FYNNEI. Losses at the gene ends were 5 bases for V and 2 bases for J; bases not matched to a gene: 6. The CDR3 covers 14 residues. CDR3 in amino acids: CASSPPGQAYEQYF. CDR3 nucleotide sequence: TGTGCCAGCAGTCCACCTGGACAGGCCTACGAGCAGTACTTC.

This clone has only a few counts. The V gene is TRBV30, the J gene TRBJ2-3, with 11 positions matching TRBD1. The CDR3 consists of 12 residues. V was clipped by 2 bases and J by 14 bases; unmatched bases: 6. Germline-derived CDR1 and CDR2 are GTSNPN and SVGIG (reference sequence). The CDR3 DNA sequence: TGTGCCTGGAGTCTTGGGACAGGGGGGCTGTATTTT. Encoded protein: CAWSLGTGGLYF.

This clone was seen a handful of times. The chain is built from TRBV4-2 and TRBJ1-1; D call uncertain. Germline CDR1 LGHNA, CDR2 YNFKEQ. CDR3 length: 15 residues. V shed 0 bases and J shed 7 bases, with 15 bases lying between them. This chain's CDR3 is CASSQEGGQSIEAFF. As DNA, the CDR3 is TGTGCCAGCAGCCAAGAGGGCGGGCAGTCTATTGAAGCTTTCTTT.

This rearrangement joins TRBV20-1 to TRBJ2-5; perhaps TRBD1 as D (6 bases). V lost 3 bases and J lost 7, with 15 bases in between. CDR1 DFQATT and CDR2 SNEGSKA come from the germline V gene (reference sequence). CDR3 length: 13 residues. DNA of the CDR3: TGCAGTGCTAGTCCCGAGCCCAGGGGGACCCAGTACTTC. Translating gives CSASPEPRGTQYF.

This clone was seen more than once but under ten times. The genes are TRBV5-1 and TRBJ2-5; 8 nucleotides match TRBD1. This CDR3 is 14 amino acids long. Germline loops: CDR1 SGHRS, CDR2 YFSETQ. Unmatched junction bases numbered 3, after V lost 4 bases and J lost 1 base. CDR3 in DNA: TGCGCCAGCAGCGGCGGACAGGGCCAAGAGACCCAGTACTTC. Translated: CASSGGQGQETQYF.

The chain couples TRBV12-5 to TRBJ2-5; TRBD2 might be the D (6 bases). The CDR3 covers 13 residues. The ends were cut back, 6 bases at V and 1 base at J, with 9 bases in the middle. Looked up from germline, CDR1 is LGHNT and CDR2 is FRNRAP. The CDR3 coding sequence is TGTGCTAGTGGGCCGCGGGGCCAAGAGACCCAGTACTTC. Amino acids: CASGPRGQETQYF. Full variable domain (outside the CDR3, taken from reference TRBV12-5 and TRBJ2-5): DARVTQTPRHKVTEMGQEVTMRCQPILGHNTVFWYRQTMMQGLELLAYFRNRAPLDDSGMPKDRFSAEMPDATLATLKIQPSEPRDSAVYFCASGPRGQETQYFGPGTRLLVL.

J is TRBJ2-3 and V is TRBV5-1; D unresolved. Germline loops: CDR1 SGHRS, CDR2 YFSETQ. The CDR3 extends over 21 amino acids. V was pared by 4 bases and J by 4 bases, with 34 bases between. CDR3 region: CASSPTVLSSEASTRSDTQYF. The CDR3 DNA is TGCGCCAGCAGCCCGACCGTTCTTAGCAGCGAAGCCTCCACAAGGTCAGATACGCAGTATTTT.

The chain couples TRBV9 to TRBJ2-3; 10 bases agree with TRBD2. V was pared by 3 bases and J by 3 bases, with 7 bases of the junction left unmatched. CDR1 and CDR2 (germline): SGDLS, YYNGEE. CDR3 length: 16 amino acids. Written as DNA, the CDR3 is TGTGCCAGCAGCGCGGCAGCGGGAGGGCTTACAGATACGCAGTATTTT. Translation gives CASSAAAGGLTDTQYF.

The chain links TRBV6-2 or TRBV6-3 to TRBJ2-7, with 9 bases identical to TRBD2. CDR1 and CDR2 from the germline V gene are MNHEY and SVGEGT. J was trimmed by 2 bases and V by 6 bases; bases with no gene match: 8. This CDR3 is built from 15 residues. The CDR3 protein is CASSSIAGAPYEQYF. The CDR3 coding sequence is TGTGCCAGCAGCTCTATAGCGGGAGCCCCCTACGAGCAGTACTTC.

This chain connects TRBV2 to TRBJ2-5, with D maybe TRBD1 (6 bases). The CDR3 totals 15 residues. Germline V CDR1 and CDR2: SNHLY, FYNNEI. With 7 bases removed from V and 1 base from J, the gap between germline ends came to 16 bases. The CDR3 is CASIQTGQLQETQYF. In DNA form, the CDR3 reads TGTGCCAGCATTCAGACCGGACAGCTCCAAGAGACCCAGTACTTC.

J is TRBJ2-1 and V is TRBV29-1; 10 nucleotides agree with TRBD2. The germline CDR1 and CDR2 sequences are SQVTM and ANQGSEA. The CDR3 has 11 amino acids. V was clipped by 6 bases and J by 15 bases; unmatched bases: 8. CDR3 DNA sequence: TGCAGCGTGGGACTAGCGCCCCCCCCGTTCTTC. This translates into CSVGLAPPPFF.

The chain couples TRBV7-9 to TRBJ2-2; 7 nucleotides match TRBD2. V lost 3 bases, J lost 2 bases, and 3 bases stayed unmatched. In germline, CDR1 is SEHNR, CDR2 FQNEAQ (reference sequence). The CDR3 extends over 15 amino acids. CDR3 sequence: CASSLAAGNTGELFF. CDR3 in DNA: TGTGCCAGCAGCTTGGCAGCGGGAAACACCGGGGAGCTGTTTTTT.

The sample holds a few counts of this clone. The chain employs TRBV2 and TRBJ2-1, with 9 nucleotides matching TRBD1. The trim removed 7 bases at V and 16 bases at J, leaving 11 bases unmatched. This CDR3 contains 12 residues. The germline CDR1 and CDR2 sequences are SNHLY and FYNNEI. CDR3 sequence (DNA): TGTGCCAGCACCAAAGAGGGACAGGGACGTTTCTTC. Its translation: CASTKEGQGRFF.

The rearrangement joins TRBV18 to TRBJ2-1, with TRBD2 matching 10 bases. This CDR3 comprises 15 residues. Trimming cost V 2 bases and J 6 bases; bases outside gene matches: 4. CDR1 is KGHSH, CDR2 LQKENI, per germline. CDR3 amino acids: CASSPASGRANEQFF. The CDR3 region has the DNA TGTGCCAGCTCACCAGCGAGCGGGAGGGCCAATGAGCAGTTCTTC.

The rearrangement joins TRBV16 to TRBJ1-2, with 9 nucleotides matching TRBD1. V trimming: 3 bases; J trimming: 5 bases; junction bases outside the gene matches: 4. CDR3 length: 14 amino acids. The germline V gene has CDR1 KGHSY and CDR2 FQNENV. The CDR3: CASSQDRGRYGYTF. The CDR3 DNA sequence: TGTGCCAGCAGCCAGGACAGGGGAAGGTATGGCTACACCTTC.

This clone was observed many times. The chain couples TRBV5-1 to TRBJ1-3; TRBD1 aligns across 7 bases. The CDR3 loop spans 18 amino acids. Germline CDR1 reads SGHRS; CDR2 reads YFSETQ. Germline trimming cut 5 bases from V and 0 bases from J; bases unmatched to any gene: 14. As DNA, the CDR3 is TGCGCCAGCAGTTCCCCGGGACAGCATTTCTCCTCTGGAAACACCATATATTTT. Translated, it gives CASSSPGQHFSSGNTIYF. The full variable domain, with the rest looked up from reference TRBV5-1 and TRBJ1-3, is KAGVTQTPRYLIKTRGQQVTLSCSPISGHRSVSWYQQTPGQGLQFLFEYFSETQRNKGNFPGRFSGRQFSNSRSEMNVSTLELGDSALYLCASSSPGQHFSSGNTIYFGEGSWLTVV.

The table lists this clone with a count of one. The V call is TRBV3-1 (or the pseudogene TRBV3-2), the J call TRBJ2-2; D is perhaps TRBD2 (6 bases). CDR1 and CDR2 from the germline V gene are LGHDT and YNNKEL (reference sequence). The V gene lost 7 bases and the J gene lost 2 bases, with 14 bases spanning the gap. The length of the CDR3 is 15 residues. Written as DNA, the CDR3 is TGTGCCAGCACTGCGGGATGGGGCAACACCGGGGAGCTGTTTTTT. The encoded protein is CASTAGWGNTGELFF.

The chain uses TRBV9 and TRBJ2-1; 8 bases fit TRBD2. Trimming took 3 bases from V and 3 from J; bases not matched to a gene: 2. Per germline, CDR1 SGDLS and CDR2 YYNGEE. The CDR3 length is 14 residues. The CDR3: CASSETSGYNEQFF. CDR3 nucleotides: TGTGCCAGCAGCGAAACTAGCGGCTACAATGAGCAGTTCTTC. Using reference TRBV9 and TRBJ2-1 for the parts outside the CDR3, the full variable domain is DSGVTQTPKHLITATGQRVTLRCSPRSGDLSVYWYQQSLDQGLQFLIQYYNGEERAKGNILERFSAQQFPDLHSELNLSSLELGDSALYFCASSETSGYNEQFFGPGTRLTVL.

As DNA, the CDR3 is TGTGCCAGCAGCTTAGGACTAGCGGCATACGAGCAGTACTTC. Protein sequence: CASSLGLAAYEQYF. The V call is TRBV7-2, the J call TRBJ2-7, with 9 nucleotides matching TRBD2. Germline assignment: CDR1 SGHTA and CDR2 FQGNSA. The CDR3 consists of 14 residues. J was trimmed by 4 bases and V by 1 base; bases with no gene match: 2. The full variable domain, completed using reference TRBV7-2 and TRBJ2-7, is GAGVSQSPSNKVTEKGKDVELRCDPISGHTALYWYRQSLGQGLEFLIYFQGNSAPDKSGLPSDRFSAERTGGSVSTLTIQRTQQEDSAVYLCASSLGLAAYEQYFGPGTRLTVT.

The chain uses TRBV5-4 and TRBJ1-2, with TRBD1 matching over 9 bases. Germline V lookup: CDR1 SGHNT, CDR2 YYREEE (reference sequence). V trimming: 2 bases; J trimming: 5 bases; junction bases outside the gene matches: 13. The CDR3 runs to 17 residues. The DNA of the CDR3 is TGTGCCAGCAGCTTCGGGGGGGACAGGGAGGTTGGGTATGGCTACACCTTC. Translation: CASSFGGDREVGYGYTF.

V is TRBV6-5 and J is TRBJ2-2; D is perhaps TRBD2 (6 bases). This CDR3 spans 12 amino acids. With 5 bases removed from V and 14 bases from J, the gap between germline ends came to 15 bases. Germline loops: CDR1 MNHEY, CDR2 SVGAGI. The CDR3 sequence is CASSHGASALFF. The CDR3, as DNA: TGTGCCAGCAGTCACGGGGCTAGCGCCCTGTTTTTT.